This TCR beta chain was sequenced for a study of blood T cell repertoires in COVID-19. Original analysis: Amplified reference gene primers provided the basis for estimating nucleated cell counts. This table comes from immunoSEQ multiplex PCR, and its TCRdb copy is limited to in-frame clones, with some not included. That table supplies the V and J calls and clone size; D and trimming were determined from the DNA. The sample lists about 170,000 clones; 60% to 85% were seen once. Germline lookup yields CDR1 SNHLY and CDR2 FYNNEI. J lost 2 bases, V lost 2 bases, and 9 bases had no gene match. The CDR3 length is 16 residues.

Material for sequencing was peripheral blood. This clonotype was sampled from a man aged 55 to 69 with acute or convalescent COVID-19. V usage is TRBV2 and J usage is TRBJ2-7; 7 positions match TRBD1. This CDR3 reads CASSEHATGMTYEQYF. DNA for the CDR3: TGTGCCAGCAGTGAACATGCGACAGGGATGACCTACGAGCAGTACTTC.